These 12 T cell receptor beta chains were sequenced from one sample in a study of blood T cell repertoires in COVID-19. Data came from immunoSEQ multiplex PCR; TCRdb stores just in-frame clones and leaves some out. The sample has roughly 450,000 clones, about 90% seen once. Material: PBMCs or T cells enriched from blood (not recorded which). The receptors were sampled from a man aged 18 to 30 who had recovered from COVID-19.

CDR3 amino acids: CASSISGRKNTEAFF. The DNA for the CDR3 is TGTGCCAGTAGTATCTCCGGCAGGAAGAACACTGAAGCTTTCTTT. The gene calls are TRBV19 and TRBJ1-1; no definite D call. CDR3 size: 15 residues. Germline V CDR1 and CDR2: LNHDA, SQIVND (reference sequence). The V end lost 3 bases, the J end lost 1 base, and 12 bases lay between the germline ends.

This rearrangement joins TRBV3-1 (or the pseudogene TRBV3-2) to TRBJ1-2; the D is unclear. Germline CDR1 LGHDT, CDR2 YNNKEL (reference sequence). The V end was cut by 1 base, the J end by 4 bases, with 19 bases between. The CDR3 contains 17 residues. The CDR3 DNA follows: TGTGCCAGCAGCCAAGGTAATCGGGAGATTCTTAGCTATGGCTACACCTTC. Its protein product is CASSQGNREILSYGYTF.

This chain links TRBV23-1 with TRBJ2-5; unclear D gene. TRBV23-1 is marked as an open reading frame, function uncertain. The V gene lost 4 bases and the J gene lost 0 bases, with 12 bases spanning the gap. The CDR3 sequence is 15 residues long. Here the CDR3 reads CASSPHRRYQETQYF. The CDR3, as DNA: TGCGCCAGCAGTCCCCATCGGCGGTACCAAGAGACCCAGTACTTC.

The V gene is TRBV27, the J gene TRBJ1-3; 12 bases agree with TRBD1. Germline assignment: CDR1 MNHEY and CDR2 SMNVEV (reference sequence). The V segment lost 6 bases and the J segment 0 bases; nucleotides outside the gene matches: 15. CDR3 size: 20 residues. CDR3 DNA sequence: TGTGCCAGCAGCTTCCGCGGGACAGGGGGCGGTTATGGCTCTGGAAACACCATATATTTT. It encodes CASSFRGTGGGYGSGNTIYF.

In nucleotides, the CDR3 is TGTGCCAGCCTTTCTTCGGGGAACACTGAAGCTTTCTTT. Translated: CASLSSGNTEAFF. J is TRBJ1-1 and V is TRBV27; no definite D call. Germline V gives CDR1 MNHEY, CDR2 SMNVEV (reference sequence). The CDR3 sequence is 13 residues long. Trimming took off 8 bases at V and 1 base at J, with 11 bases between the two ends.

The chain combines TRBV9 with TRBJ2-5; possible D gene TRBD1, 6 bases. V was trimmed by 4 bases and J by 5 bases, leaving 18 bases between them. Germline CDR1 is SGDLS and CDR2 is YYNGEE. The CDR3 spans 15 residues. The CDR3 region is CASSPAAYREETQYF. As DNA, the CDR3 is TGTGCCAGCAGCCCGGCCGCGTACAGGGAGGAGACCCAGTACTTC.

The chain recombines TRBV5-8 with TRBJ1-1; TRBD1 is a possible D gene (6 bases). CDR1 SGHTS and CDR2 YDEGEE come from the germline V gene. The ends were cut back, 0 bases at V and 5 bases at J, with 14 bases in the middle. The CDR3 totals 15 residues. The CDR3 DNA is TGTGCCAGCAGCTTGGCCGTAGGGGGAGGGACTGAAGCTTTCTTT. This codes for CASSLAVGGGTEAFF.

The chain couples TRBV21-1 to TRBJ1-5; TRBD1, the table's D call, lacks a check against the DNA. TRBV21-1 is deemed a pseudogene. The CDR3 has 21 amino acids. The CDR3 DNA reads TGTGCCAGCAGCAAATATTGGATAACGTTAGGGACAGGAGTTAGCAATCAGCCCCAGCATTTT. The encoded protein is CASSKYWITLGTGVSNQPQHF.

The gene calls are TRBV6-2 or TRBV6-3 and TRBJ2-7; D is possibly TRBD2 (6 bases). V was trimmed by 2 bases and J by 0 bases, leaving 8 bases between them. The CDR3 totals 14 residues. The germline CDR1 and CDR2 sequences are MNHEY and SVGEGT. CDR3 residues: CASSYQRASYEQYF. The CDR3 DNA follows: TGTGCCAGCAGTTACCAGCGGGCCTCCTACGAGCAGTACTTC.

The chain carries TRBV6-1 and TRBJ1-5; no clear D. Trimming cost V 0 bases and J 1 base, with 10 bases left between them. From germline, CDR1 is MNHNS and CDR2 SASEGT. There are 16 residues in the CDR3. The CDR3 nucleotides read TGTGCCAGCAGTGAAGCGCGGCCGTGGAGCAATCAGCCCCAGCATTTT. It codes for CASSEARPWSNQPQHF.

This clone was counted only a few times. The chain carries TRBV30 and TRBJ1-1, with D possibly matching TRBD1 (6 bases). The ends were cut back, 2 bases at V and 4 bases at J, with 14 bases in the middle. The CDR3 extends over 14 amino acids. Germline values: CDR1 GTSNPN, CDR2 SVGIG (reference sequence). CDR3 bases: TGTGCCTGGAGTCCCGGGGTAGGGGGCACTGAAGCTTTCTTT. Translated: CAWSPGVGGTEAFF.

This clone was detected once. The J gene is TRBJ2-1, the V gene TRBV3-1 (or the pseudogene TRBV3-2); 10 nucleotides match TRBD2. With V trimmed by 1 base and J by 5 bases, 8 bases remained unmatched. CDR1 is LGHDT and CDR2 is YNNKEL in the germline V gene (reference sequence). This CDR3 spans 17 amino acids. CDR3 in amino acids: CASSQGKLAGGDNEQFF. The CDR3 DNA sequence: TGTGCCAGCAGCCAAGGGAAATTAGCGGGAGGTGACAATGAGCAGTTCTTC.